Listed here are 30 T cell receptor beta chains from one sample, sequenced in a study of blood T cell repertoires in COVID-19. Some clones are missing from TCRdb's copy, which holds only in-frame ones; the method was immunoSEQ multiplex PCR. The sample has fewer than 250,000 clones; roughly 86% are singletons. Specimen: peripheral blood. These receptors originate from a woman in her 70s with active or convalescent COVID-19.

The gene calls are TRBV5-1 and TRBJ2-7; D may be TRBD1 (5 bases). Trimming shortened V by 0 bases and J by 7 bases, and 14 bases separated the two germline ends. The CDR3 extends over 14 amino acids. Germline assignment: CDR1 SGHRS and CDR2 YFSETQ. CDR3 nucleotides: TGCGCCAGCAGCTTGGTGGCAGGGCCAAAGGAGCAGTACTTC. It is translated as CASSLVAGPKEQYF.

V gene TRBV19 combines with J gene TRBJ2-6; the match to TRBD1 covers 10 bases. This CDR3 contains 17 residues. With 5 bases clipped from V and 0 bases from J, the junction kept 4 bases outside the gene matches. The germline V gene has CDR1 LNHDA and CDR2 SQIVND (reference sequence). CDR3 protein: CASSVRDRGSGANVLTF. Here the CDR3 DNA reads TGTGCCAGTAGTGTCCGGGACAGGGGCTCTGGGGCCAACGTCCTGACTTTC. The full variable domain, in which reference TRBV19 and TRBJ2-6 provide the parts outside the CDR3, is DGGITQSPKYLFRKEGQNVTLSCEQNLNHDAMYWYRQDPGQGLRLIYYSQIVNDFQKGDIAEGYSVSREKKESFPLTVTSAQKNPTAFYLCASSVRDRGSGANVLTFGAGSRLTVL.

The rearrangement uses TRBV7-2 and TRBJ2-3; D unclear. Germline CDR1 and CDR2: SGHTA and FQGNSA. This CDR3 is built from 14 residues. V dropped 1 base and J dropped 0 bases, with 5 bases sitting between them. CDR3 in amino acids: CASSLVGSTDTQYF. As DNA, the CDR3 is TGTGCCAGCAGCTTAGTCGGGAGCACAGATACGCAGTATTTT.

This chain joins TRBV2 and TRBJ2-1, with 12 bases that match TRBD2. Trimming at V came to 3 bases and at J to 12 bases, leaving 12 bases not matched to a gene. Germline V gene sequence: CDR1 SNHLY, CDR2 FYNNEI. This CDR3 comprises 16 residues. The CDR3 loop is CASSERLLAGGSVQFF. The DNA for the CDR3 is TGTGCCAGCAGTGAGAGGCTACTAGCGGGAGGATCGGTGCAGTTCTTC. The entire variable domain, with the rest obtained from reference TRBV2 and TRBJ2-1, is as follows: EPEVTQTPSHQVTQMGQEVILRCVPISNHLYFYWYRQILGQKVEFLVSFYNNEISEKSEIFDDQFSVERPDGSNFTLKIRSTKLEDSAMYFCASSERLLAGGSVQFFGPGTRLTVL.

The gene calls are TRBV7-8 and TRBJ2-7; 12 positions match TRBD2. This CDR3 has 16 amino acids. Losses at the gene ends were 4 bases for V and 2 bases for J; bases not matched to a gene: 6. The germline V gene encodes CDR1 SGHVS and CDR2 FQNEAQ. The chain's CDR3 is CASSSTLAGGPYEQYF. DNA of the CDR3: TGTGCCAGCAGCTCCACCCTAGCGGGAGGGCCCTACGAGCAGTACTTC.

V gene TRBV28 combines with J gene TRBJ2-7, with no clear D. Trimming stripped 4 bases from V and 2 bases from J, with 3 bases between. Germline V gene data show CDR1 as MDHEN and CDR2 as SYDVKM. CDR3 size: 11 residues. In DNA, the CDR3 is TGTGCCAGCAGTTGGCCCTACGAGCAGTACTTC. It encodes CASSWPYEQYF.

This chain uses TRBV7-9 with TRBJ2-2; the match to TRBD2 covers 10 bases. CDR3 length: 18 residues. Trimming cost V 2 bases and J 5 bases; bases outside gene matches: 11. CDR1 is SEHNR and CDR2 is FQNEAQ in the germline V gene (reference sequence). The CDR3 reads CASSLRKREGLLTGELFF. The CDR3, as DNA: TGTGCCAGCAGCTTACGAAAGCGGGAGGGCCTTTTGACCGGGGAGCTGTTTTTT.

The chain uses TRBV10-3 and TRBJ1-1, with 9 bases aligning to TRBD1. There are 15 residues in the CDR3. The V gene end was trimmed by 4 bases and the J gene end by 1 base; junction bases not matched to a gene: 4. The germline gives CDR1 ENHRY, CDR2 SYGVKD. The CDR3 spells CAISAAGQGNTEAFF. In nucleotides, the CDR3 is TGTGCCATCAGTGCGGCGGGACAGGGGAACACTGAAGCTTTCTTT.

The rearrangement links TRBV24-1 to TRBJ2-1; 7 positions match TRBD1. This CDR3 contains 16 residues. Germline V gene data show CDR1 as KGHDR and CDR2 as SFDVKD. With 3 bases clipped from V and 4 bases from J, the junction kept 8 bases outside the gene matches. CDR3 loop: CATSDAGTVIYNEQFF. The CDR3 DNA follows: TGTGCCACCAGTGATGCCGGGACAGTTATATACAATGAGCAGTTCTTC.

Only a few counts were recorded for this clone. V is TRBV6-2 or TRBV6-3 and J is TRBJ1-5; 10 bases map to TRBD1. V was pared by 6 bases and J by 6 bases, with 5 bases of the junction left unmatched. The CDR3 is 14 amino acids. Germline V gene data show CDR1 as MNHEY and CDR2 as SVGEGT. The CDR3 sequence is CASSKGDRGQPQHF. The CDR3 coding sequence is TGTGCCAGCAGCAAGGGGGACAGGGGTCAGCCCCAGCATTTT.

CDR3 nucleotide sequence: TGTGCCAGTAGGCTCGTAGGGGGCGCCTCCGGGGAGCTGTTTTTT. It is translated as CASRLVGGASGELFF. This sequence joins TRBV19 and TRBJ2-2; the match to TRBD1 covers 7 bases. CDR3 length equals 15 residues. J was trimmed by 6 bases and V by 6 bases; bases with no gene match: 10. Germline-derived CDR1 and CDR2 are LNHDA and SQIVND (reference sequence). Looking up the rest from reference TRBV19 and TRBJ2-2 gives the full variable domain: DGGITQSPKYLFRKEGQNVTLSCEQNLNHDAMYWYRQDPGQGLRLIYYSQIVNDFQKGDIAEGYSVSREKKESFPLTVTSAQKNPTAFYLCASRLVGGASGELFFGEGSRLTVL.

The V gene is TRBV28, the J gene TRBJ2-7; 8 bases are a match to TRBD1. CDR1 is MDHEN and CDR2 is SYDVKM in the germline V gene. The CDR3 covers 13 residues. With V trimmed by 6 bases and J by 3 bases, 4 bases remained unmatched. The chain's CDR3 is CASRGQGSYEQYF. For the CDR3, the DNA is TGTGCCAGCAGAGGACAGGGAAGCTACGAGCAGTACTTC. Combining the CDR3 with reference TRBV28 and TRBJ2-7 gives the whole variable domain DVKVTQSSRYLVKRTGEKVFLECVQDMDHENMFWYRQDPGLGLRLIYFSYDVKMKEKGDIPEGYSVSREKKERFSLILESASTNQTSMYLCASRGQGSYEQYFGPGTRLTVT.

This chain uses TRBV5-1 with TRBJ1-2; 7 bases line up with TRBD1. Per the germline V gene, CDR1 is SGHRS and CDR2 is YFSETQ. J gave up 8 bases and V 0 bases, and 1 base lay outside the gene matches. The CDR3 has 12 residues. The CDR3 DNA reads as TGCGCCAGCAGCTTGGGACAGGGCGGCTACACCTTC. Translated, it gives CASSLGQGGYTF.

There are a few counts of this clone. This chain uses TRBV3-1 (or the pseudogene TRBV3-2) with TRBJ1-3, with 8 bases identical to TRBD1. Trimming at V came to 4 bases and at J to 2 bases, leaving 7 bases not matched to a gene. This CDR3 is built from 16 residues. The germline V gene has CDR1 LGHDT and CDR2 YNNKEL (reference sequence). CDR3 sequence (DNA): TGTGCCAGCAGCCTCCTGACAGGGGCGGCTGGAAACACCATATATTTT. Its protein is CASSLLTGAAGNTIYF.

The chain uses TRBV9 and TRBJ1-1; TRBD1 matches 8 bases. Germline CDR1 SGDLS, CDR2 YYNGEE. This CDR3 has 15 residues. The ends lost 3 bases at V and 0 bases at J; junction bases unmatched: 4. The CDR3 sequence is CASSAQGAMNTEAFF. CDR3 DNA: TGTGCCAGCAGCGCCCAGGGGGCCATGAACACTGAAGCTTTCTTT.

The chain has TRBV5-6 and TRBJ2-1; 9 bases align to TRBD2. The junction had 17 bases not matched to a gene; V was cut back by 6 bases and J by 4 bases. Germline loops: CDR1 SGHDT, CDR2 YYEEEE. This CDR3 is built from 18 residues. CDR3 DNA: TGTGCCAGCAAGTCGACTCTCCTAGCGGGAACGGCTTACAATGAGCAGTTCTTC. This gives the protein CASKSTLLAGTAYNEQFF.

The CDR3 loop is CASSPAPGVHGYTF. The CDR3 bases are TGCGCCAGCAGCCCGGCTCCAGGGGTCCATGGCTACACCTTC. The V call is TRBV5-1, the J call TRBJ1-2, with D possibly matching TRBD1 (6 bases). This CDR3 region has 14 residues. Trimming left V 4 bases short and J 6 bases short, with 16 bases between. Germline CDR1 SGHRS, CDR2 YFSETQ.

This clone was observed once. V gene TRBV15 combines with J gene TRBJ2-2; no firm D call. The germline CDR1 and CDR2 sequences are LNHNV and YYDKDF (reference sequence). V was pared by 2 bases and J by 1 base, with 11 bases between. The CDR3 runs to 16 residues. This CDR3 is CATSRLTPGNTGELFF. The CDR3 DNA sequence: TGTGCCACCAGCAGACTTACACCGGGGAACACCGGGGAGCTGTTTTTT.

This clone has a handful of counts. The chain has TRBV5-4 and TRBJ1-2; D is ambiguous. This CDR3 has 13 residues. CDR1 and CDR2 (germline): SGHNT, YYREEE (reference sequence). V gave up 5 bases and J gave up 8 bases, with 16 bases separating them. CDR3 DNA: TGTGCCAGCAGTTTGCGTAGCAACGGGGGCTACACCTTC. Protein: CASSLRSNGGYTF.

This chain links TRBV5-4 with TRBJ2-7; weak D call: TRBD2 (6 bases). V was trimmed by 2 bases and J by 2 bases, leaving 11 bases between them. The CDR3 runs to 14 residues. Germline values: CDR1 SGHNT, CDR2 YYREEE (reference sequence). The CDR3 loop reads CASSFGTPPYEQYF. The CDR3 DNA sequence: TGTGCCAGCAGCTTCGGGACTCCCCCCTACGAGCAGTACTTC.

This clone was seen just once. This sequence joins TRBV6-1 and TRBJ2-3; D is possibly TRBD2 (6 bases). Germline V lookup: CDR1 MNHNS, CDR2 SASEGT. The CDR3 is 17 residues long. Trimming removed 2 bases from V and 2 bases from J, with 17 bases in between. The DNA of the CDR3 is TGTGCCAGCAGTGAACTTGGGGGGAGTCCCCACACAGATACGCAGTATTTT. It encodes CASSELGGSPHTDTQYF.

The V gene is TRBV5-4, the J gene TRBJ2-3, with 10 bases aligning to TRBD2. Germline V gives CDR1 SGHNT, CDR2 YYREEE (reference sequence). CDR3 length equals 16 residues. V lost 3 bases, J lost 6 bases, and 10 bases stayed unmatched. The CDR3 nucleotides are TGTGCCAGCAGCTCCCGGACTAGCGGTCGCGGGGATACGCAGTATTTT. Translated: CASSSRTSGRGDTQYF.

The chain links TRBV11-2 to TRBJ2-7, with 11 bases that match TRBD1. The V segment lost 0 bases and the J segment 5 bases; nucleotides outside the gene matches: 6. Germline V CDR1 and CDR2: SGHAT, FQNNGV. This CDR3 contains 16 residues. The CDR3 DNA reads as TGTGCCAGCAGCTTAGATCGGGACAGGGGGTTCGACGAGCAGTACTTC. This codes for CASSLDRDRGFDEQYF.

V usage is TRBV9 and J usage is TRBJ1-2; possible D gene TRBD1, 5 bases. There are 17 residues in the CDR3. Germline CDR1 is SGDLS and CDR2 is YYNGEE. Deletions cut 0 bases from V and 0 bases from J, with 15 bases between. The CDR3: CASSVEPSQGSNYGYTF. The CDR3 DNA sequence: TGTGCCAGCAGCGTAGAGCCCAGTCAGGGATCTAACTATGGCTACACCTTC.

The CDR3 sequence is CASSYIGRRSYNEQFF. The CDR3 region has the DNA TGTGCCAGCAGTTACATAGGGAGGAGATCCTACAATGAGCAGTTCTTC. V and J are TRBV6-5 and TRBJ2-1; D is perhaps TRBD2 (6 bases). CDR1 MNHEY and CDR2 SVGAGI come from the germline V gene. This CDR3 comprises 16 residues. Trimming pared 2 bases from V and 1 base from J, leaving 12 bases between.

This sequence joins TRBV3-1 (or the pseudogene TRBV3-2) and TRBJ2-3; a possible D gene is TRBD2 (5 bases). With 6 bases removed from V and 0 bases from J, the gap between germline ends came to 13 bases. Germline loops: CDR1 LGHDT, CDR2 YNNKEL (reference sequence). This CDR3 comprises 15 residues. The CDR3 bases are TGTGCCAGCAGGGGATCAAGCGGTAGCACAGATACGCAGTATTTT. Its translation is CASRGSSGSTDTQYF.

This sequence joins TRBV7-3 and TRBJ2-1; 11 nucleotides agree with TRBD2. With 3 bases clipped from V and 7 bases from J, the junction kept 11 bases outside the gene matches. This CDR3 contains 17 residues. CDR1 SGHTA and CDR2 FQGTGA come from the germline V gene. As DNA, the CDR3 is TGTGCCAGCAGCTTCGGGGCCACTAGCGGGAGTCAGAATGAGCAGTTCTTC. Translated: CASSFGATSGSQNEQFF.

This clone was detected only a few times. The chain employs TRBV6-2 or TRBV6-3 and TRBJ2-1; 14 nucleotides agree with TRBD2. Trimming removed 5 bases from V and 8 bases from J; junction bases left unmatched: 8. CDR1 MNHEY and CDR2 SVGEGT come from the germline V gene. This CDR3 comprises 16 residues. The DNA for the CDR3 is TGTGCCAGCAGTCGACTAGCGGGAGGGCCGGGTTATGAGCAGTTCTTC. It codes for CASSRLAGGPGYEQFF.

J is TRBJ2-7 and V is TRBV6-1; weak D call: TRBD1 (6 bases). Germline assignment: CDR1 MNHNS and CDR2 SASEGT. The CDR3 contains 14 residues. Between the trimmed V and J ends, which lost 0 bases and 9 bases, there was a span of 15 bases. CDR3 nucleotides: TGTGCCAGCAGTGAAGCCGGGACAAAAATCGGGCAGTACTTC. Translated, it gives CASSEAGTKIGQYF.

The CDR3, as DNA: TGTGCCATCAGTCTGACCCGGGACAGGTACACAGATACGCAGTATTTT. Its protein product is CAISLTRDRYTDTQYF. The V gene is TRBV10-3, the J gene TRBJ2-3, with 8 positions matching TRBD1. The germline gives CDR1 ENHRY, CDR2 SYGVKD. The CDR3 length is 16 residues. J gave up 2 bases and V 5 bases, and 9 bases lay outside the gene matches.